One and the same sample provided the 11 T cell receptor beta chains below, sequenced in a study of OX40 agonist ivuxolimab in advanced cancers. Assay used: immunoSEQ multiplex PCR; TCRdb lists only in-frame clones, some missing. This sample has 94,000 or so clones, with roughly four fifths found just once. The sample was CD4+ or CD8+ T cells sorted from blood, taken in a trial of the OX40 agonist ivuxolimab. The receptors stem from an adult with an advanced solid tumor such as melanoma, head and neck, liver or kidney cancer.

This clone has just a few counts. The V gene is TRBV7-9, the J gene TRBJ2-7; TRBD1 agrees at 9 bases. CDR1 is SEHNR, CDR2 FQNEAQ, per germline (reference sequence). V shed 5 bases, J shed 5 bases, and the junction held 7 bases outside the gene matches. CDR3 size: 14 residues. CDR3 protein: CASSTGQGLNEQYF. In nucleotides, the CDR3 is TGTGCCAGCAGCACAGGACAGGGGCTCAACGAGCAGTACTTC.

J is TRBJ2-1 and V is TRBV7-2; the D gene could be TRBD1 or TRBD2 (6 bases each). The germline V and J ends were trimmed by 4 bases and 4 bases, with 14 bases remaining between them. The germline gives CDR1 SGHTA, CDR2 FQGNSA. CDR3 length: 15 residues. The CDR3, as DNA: TGTGCCAGCAGCTCCGGGGGCCACTTATACAATGAGCAGTTCTTC. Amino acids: CASSSGGHLYNEQFF.

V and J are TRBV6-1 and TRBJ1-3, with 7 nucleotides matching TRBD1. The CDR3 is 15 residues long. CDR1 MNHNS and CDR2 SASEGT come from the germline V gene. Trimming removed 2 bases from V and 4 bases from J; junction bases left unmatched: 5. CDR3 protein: CASSERDRRGNTIYF. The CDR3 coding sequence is TGTGCCAGCAGTGAAAGGGACAGAAGGGGAAACACCATATATTTT.

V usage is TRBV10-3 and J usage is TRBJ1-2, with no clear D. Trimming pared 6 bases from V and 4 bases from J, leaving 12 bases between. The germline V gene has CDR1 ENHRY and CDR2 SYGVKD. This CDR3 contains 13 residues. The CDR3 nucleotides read TGTGCCATCAGACCGGACGGAGCCTATGGCTACACCTTC. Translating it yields CAIRPDGAYGYTF.

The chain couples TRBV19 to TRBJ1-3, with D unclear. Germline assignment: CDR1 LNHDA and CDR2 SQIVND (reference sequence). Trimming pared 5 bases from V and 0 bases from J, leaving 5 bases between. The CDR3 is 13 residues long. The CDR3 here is CASSVASGNTIYF. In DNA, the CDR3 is TGTGCCAGTAGTGTCGCCTCTGGAAACACCATATATTTT.

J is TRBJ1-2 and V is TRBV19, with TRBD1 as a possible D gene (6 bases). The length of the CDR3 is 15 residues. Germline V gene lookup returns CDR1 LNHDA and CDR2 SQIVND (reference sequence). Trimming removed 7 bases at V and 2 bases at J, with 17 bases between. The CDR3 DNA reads TGTGCCAGTACCCGGGATGGGACAAAAAACTATGGCTACACCTTC. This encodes CASTRDGTKNYGYTF.

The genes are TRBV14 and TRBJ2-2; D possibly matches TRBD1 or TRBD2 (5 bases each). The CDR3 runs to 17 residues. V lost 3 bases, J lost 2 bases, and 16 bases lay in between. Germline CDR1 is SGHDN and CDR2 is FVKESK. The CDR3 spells CASSHLRWGSNTGELFF. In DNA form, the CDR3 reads TGTGCCAGCAGCCACCTTAGGTGGGGGTCTAACACCGGGGAGCTGTTTTTT.

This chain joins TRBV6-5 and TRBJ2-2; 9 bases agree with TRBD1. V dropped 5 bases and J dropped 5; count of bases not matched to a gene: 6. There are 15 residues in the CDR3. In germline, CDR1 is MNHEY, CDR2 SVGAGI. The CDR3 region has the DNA TGTGCCAGCAGTCTAGGGACAGGGCGGACCGGGGAGCTGTTTTTT. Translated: CASSLGTGRTGELFF.

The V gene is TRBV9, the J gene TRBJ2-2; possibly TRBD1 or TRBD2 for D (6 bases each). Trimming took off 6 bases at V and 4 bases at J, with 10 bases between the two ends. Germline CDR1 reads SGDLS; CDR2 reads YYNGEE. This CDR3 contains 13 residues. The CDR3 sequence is CASTGGLTGELFF. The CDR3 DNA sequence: TGTGCCAGCACCGGGGGCCTCACCGGGGAGCTGTTTTTT.

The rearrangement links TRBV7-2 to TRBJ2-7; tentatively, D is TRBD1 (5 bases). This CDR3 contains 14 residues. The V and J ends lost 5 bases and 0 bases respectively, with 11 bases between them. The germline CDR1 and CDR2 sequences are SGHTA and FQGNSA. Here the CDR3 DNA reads TGTGCCAGCAGCCGGACACAGAGCTCCTACGAGCAGTACTTC. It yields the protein CASSRTQSSYEQYF.

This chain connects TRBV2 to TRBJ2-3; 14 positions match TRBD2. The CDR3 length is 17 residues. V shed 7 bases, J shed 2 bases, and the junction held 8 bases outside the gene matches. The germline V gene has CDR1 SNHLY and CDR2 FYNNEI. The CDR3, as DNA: TGTGCCAGCACACGACTAGCGGGGGGGCAGGTCACAGATACGCAGTATTTT. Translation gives CASTRLAGGQVTDTQYF.